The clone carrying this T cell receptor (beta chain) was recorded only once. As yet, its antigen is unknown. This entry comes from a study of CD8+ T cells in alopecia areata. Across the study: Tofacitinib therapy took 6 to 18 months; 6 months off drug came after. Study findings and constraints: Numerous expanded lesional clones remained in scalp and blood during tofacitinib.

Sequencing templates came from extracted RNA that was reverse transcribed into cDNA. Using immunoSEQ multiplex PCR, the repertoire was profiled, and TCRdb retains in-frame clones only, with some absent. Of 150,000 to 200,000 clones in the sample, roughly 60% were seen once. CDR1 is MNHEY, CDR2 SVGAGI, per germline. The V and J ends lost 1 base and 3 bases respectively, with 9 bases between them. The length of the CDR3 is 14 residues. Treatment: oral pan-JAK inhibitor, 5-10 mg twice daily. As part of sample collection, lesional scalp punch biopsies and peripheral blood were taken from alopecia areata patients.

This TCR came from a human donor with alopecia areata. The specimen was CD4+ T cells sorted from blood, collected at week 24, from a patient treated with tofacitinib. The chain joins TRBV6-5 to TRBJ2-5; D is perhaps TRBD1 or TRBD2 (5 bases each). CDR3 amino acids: CASSYWGREETQYF. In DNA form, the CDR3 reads TGTGCCAGCAGTTACTGGGGGAGAGAAGAGACCCAGTACTTC.